A selection of T cell receptor beta chains follows, all from one sample in a study of blood T cell repertoires in COVID-19. Data came from immunoSEQ multiplex PCR; TCRdb stores just in-frame clones and leaves some out. The sample holds approximately 250,000 clones, around 90% seen once. Sequenced material: PBMCs or T cells enriched from blood (not recorded which). These receptors came from a woman in her 30s who had recovered from COVID-19. Each CDR3 is given with its conserved first and last residue. Fields, in order: V gene, J gene, CDR3 protein.

TRBV15	TRBJ1-1	CATSRTGGNTEAFF
TRBV4-3	TRBJ1-4	CASSHFRQNRYEKLFF
TRBV28	TRBJ1-2	CASSWKPGQGAGGGYTF
TRBV15	TRBJ1-6	CATSRLAPGTGTYNSPLHF
TRBV19	TRBJ1-2	CASSRTGDYGYTF
TRBV29-1	TRBJ2-2	CSVGSGGTTGELFF
TRBV27	TRBJ1-5	CASSLRDRVGQPQHF
TRBV6-2/TRBV6-3	TRBJ2-7	CASSWPDRYSYEQYF
TRBV24-1	TRBJ1-5	CATSETNVQVNSNQPQHF
TRBV30	TRBJ1-1	CAWSGVVNTEAFF
TRBV7-6	TRBJ2-3	CASSLALVASSTDTQYF
TRBV3-1/TRBV3-2	TRBJ1-5	CASSQTGQGPQHF
TRBV5-6	TRBJ2-1	CASSLPAGVEQFF
TRBV25-1	TRBJ2-3	CASSDVTVSRTDTQYF
TRBV6-5	TRBJ2-3	CASSYSSVADTQYF
TRBV2	TRBJ1-2	CAGQASNYGYTF
TRBV18	TRBJ1-2	CASSSRDSALYGYTF
TRBV2	TRBJ1-2	CASRGTGAANYGYTF
TRBV28	TRBJ1-2	CASLYADRGGNYGYTF
TRBV2	TRBJ2-7	CASSPDRGHGEQYF
TRBV18	TRBJ1-2	CASSPWEGGEGYTF
TRBV15	TRBJ1-5	CATSRDGYQPQHF
TRBV7-2	TRBJ1-1	CASSSRGNTEAFF